This T cell receptor beta chain was identified during a study of T cells in localized non-small cell lung cancer. Findings and limits, study-wide: Greater blood T cell density accompanied longer overall survival.

TCRdb's copy holds only in-frame clones and misses some; the assay was immunoSEQ multiplex PCR. The sample has 1,700 or so clones, around a third seen once. As concerns this clone: Antigen: not known.

V lost 0 bases to trimming and J lost 0 bases, with 13 bases between them. From germline, CDR1 is SGDLS and CDR2 YYNGEE. The CDR3 loop spans 16 amino acids. The genes are TRBV9 and TRBJ2-7; D unclear. Sequenced material: normal lung tissue next to the tumor, taken before any cancer treatment. The TCR was taken from a female donor aged 60 or older with stage I lung adenocarcinoma. The chain's CDR3 is CASSVDDAASSYEQYF. DNA for the CDR3: TGTGCCAGCAGCGTAGACGACGCGGCGAGCTCCTACGAGCAGTACTTC.